This record covers a single TCR beta chain. Its antigen is as yet unknown. The data were obtained in a study of T-cell reconstitution after alpha-beta-depleted transplantation in children. Study-wide points: At the one-year point after transplant, T-cell counts and TCRbeta diversity were found to come mostly from T cells that had been newly produced. Certain patients had high TCRbeta diversity at day 60, and it came from recipient T cells and thymic progenitors that survived.

Molecular barcoding with unique molecular identifiers was used for the TCRbeta library. TCRdb passed the PCR reads through MiXCR, listing each CDR3 protein once. The sample carries hundreds of thousands of distinct CDR3 sequences, 15% to 20% recorded once. This material consisted of PBMCs, mostly from graft donor cells, taken 360 days after TCRalphabeta/CD19-depleted stem cell transplant. This receptor was taken from a boy less than two years old who had a stem cell transplant for Wiskott-Aldrich syndrome, so the T cells may come from the graft donor.

In DNA, the CDR3 is TGTGCCACCAGTGATTTAGGGACTAGCGATAAAGAGACCCAGTACTTC. Its translation is CATSDLGTSDKETQYF. The chain carries TRBV24-1 and TRBJ2-5; 10 positions match TRBD2. The V and J ends lost 1 base and 3 bases, in that order; junction bases with no gene match: 4. The CDR3 covers 16 residues. Germline CDR1 and CDR2: KGHDR and SFDVKD.